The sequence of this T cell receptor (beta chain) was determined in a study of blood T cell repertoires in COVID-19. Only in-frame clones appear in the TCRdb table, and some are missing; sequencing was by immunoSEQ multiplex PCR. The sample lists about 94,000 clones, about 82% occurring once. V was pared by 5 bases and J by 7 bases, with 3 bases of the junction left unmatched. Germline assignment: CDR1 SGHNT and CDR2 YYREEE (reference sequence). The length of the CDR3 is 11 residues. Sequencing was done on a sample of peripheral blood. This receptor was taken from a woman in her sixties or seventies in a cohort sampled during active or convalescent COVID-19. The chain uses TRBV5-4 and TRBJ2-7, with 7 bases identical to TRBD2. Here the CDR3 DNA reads TGTGCCAGCAGTTTGCGGGGGGAGCAGTACTTC. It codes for CASSLRGEQYF.